The TCR beta chain described here comes from a study of identical twins (dated by TCRdb to 2015 to 2016). Study-level background: TCR alpha and beta repertoires from monozygotic twins, unrelated adults of various ages and cord blood were deep-sequenced to test whether fetal clonotypes persist. Replicate twin experiments were performed at different times using different library preparation protocols to rule out contamination. The paper's findings and limits, for the study overall: Invariant T cells such as MAIT and iNKT could partly confound zero-insertion analyses, although diverse VJ usage argued against such confounding for most clonotypes. A weaker excess of twin sharing was found in beta out-of-frame sequences because the signal-to-noise ratio was lowered by fewer shared sequences. Compared with coincidental sharing between unrelated individuals, out-of-frame TCR alpha sequences shared between twins had an excess of sequences with low generation probability. In monozygotic twins, recombination models systematically underestimated out-of-frame TCR alpha sharing, but the models matched the sharing seen between unrelated individuals. Abundant cord blood beta clonotypes carried fewer insertions; young adult naive repertoires showed a weaker similar trend, while memory repertoires showed none. Because the same donors could not be followed over many years, the conclusions depended on cross-sectional statistical analysis.

The library came from 5' RACE. The run used an Illumina HiSeq 2000. A universal primer binding site was added through template switching, and the final cDNA carried a unique molecular identifier so that TCR cDNA molecules could be counted accurately. Specific primers in the conserved constant-segment region were used to synthesize first-strand cDNA for the TCR alpha and beta chains. To control for contamination, every cDNA library was double barcoded, receiving both a SMART-Mk sample barcode and Illumina barcodes. TruSeq adapter sequences and Illumina sample barcodes were added in two successive PCR steps. Sequencing of the TCR alpha and beta cDNA libraries was done on the Illumina HiSeq platform using custom primers. Regarding the original processing steps: Unique molecular identifiers were extracted from raw reads with MiGEC, and CDR3 positions were determined with MiXCR. For each individual, recombination models were inferred using an EM algorithm with the repgenHMM and IGoR tools. Shared clonotypes were analyzed with the tcR package in R, and sharing was normalized by the product of cloneset sizes. Out-of-frame nonproductive sequences were analyzed to study raw recombination free of thymic and clonal selection effects. The public reads were quality trimmed at Q25 with fastp and then assembled into clones with MiXCR by TCRdb, keeping productive beta chains. Each CDR3 protein appears once, grouped with its most common genes and DNA. It is TCRdb's table, rather than the study itself, that gives the V and J calls and clone size. Here the sample has roughly 230,000 distinct CDR3 sequences; roughly 8% occur a single time. About 3% of the sample is held by the ten biggest clonotypes.

Only healthy Caucasian donors were included. The twin cohort consisted of three pairs of female monozygotic twins, all aged roughly 18 to 29 years. Positive isolation kits from Invitrogen were used to isolate CD4+ and CD8+ T cell populations. This clonotype was recorded a few times. Its antigen is currently not known. Base qualities are not provided; no much larger clone lies one nucleotide away. There are 16 amino acids in the CDR3, from cysteine to phenylalanine inclusive. Only the CDR3 region is kept as DNA, spanning 48 bases read in frame from base 1. Trimming at the junction amounts to 4 bases on V and 1 base on J, and the germline ends lie 16 bases apart. Sequences SQVTM (CDR1) and ANQGSEA (CDR2) are obtained from the germline V gene. These data also featured in a second study, about yellow fever vaccine responses in identical twins. The second publication reports: The T cell response to vaccination in identical twins was reported by the authors to appear partly convergent and partly personalized. In identical twins, the study followed T cell clones that responded to the vaccine with precision.

This TCR derives from a woman younger than 30 in good health. Sequenced material: CD8+ T cells sorted from blood. The chain uses TRBV29-1 and TRBJ2-2; the D gene lacks a confident call. The nucleotide sequence reads as follows: TGCAGCGTTGCGTGGCACGAACTAAAGAACACCGGGGAGCTGTTTTTT. The encoded protein is CSVAWHELKNTGELFF.